This TCR beta chain stems from a study of blood T cell repertoires in COVID-19. Looking at the study overall: Nucleic acid was either cDNA or gDNA, and it came from T cells, B-cell-depleted T cells, or PBMCs.

As handled by the study authors: Researchers report that nucleated cell counts were estimated from reference gene primer amplification. Data came from immunoSEQ multiplex PCR; TCRdb stores just in-frame clones and leaves some out. That table furnishes V, J and clone size, whereas the DNA furnished D and trimming. The sample records more than 150,000 clones, roughly 84% being singletons. Germline values: CDR1 KGHDR, CDR2 SFDVKD. The CDR3 totals 19 residues. With 2 bases clipped from V and 2 bases from J, the junction kept 9 bases outside the gene matches. The sample comprised PBMCs or T cells enriched from blood (not recorded which). J is TRBJ2-1 and V is TRBV24-1, with 12 bases lining up with TRBD2. This TCR derives from a woman in her forties or fifties who had recovered from COVID-19. CDR3 protein: CATSDSSVASGRAYNEQFF. DNA for the CDR3: TGTGCCACCAGTGATTCGTCCGTCGCTAGCGGGAGGGCCTACAATGAGCAGTTCTTC.